This T cell receptor (beta chain) was sequenced in a study of cytomegalovirus exposure and HLA in healthy donors. Amplification used 60 Vbeta primers and 13 Jbeta primers. Generated by immunoSEQ multiplex PCR, the TCRdb table keeps only in-frame clones and is missing some. The sample has 140,000 or so clones; around four fifths are singletons. Sequencing used PBMCs. This TCR was recovered from a woman aged 60-75 years in good health and CMV-seropositive.

CDR3 sequence: CASSWGQGAVSGRIEQFF. The CDR3, as DNA: TGTGCCAGCAGTTGGGGACAGGGGGCGGTTAGCGGGAGAATTGAGCAGTTCTTC. The J gene is TRBJ2-1, the V gene TRBV28; 12 bases line up with TRBD1. The ends lost 4 bases at V and 9 bases at J; junction bases unmatched: 16. Per the germline V gene, CDR1 is MDHEN and CDR2 is SYDVKM. The CDR3 covers 18 residues.